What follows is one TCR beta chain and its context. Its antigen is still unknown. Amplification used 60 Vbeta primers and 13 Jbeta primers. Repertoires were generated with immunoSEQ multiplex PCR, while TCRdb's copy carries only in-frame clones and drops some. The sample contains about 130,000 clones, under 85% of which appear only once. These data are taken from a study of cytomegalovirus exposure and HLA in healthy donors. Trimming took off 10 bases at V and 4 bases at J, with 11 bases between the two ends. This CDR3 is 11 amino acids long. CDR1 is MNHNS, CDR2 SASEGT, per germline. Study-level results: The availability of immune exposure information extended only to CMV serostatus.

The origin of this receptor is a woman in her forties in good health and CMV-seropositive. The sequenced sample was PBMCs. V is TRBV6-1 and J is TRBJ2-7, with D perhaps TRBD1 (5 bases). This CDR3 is CATQRQYEQYF. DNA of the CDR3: TGTGCCACCCAGAGACAGTACGAGCAGTACTTC.